This T cell receptor beta chain comes out of a study of identical twins. Study conclusions and caveats: Fewer insertions were carried by abundant cord blood beta clonotypes, but none was seen in memory repertoires. The conclusions drew on cross-sectional statistical analysis instead of tracking the same donors.

A universal primer site was incorporated via template switching, and the cDNA contained unique molecular identifiers. Using its own MiXCR run on the 5' RACE reads, TCRdb lists one record per CDR3 protein. This sample has 1.5 million to 2 million distinct CDR3 sequences, with more than 30% found just once. This clonotype was observed a handful of times. Its specificity is unknown. Every donor was a healthy Caucasian. Per germline, CDR1 SEHNR and CDR2 FQNEAQ (reference sequence). This CDR3 spans 12 amino acids. The V and J ends lost 4 bases and 9 bases, in that order; junction bases with no gene match: 3.

Sequences were obtained from cord blood. The receptor comes from a newborn girl in good health. The chain recombines TRBV7-9 with TRBJ2-4, with 7 nucleotides matching TRBD1. The CDR3 region is CASSSGQSIQYF. The CDR3 DNA sequence: TGTGCCAGCAGCTCGGGACAGAGCATTCAGTACTTC.